In this sample, the clone carrying this T cell receptor beta chain turned up many times. Its antigen is as yet unknown. Germline CDR1 SNHLY, CDR2 FYNNEI. The CDR3 has 14 amino acids. Trimming took 7 bases from V and 0 from J; bases not matched to a gene: 2. This specimen belongs to a study of early T cells in non-severe SARS-CoV-2 infection. Broader study findings: Anti-spike CD8 responses were favored in VDJdb matching, and private and CD4 specificities were missed.

TCRdb reanalysed the 5' RACE reads using MiXCR and keeps one entry per CDR3 protein. The table includes about 59,000 distinct CDR3 sequences, around 12% detected once. The chain joins TRBV2 to TRBJ1-4, with TRBD1 matching over 7 bases. The sequenced sample was whole blood. The sequence derives from an adult who was a healthcare worker with PCR-confirmed SARS-CoV-2 infection or an uninfected control (not recorded which). CDR3 nucleotides: TGTGCCAGCATGGGACAGCCAACTAATGAAAAACTGTTTTTT. Amino acid sequence: CASMGQPTNEKLFF.